The sequence of this T cell receptor (beta chain) was determined in a study of blood T cell repertoires in COVID-19. Across the study: Samples taken during acute and convalescent COVID-19 were collected in the United States, Italy and Spain.

TCRdb keeps only in-frame clones here, not all; method: immunoSEQ multiplex PCR. The sample holds roughly 38,000 clones, more than 70% seen once. V lost 3 bases and J lost 0; bases outside the gene matches: 8. The CDR3 has 16 amino acids. Germline V CDR1 and CDR2: SGDLS, YYNGEE. Sequencing input: peripheral blood. The chain employs TRBV9 and TRBJ1-1, with 7 bases fitting TRBD1. This TCR was sampled from a man in his 70s with acute or convalescent COVID-19. The CDR3 DNA sequence: TGTGCCAGCAGCGACAAACGGGACAGCTTGAACACTGAAGCTTTCTTT. Encoded protein: CASSDKRDSLNTEAFF.